These 10 T cell receptor beta chains were sequenced from one sample in a study of beta chain features in type 1 diabetes. The study reverse transcribed the entire isolated RNA, so it sequenced expressed TCRB transcripts. The table came from immunoSEQ multiplex PCR; TCRdb's copy has only in-frame clones and leaves some out. The data contain under 550,000 clones, over 10% of them singletons. Material: naive CD4+ T cells from blood. The receptors shown here come from a woman aged 18-29 years in good health.

This clone was seen only once. The J gene is TRBJ1-6, the V gene TRBV25-1; perhaps TRBD1 as D (6 bases). This CDR3 is 16 amino acids long. V lost 6 bases to trimming and J lost 2 bases, with 14 bases between them. Per the germline V gene, CDR1 is MGHDK and CDR2 is SYGVNS. The CDR3 nucleotides read TGTGCCAGCAGGGACAGAGGGGCCACCTATAATTCACCCCTCCACTTT. Translating gives CASRDRGATYNSPLHF.

This chain joins TRBV9 and TRBJ1-2; tentative D call: TRBD1 (5 bases). Germline lookup yields CDR1 SGDLS and CDR2 YYNGEE. This CDR3 is built from 13 residues. The V gene lost 3 bases and the J gene lost 3 bases, with 9 bases spanning the gap. The CDR3 DNA reads as TGTGCCAGCAGCGAACAGGAGGACTATGGCTACACCTTC. Protein: CASSEQEDYGYTF. Complete variable domain (other parts from reference TRBV9 and TRBJ1-2): DSGVTQTPKHLITATGQRVTLRCSPRSGDLSVYWYQQSLDQGLQFLIQYYNGEERAKGNILERFSAQQFPDLHSELNLSSLELGDSALYFCASSEQEDYGYTFGSGTRLTVV.

J is TRBJ2-7 and V is TRBV30; tentatively, D is TRBD1 (6 bases). The germline CDR1 and CDR2 sequences are GTSNPN and SVGIG (reference sequence). The ends were cut back, 0 bases at V and 3 bases at J, with 12 bases in the middle. This CDR3 spans 14 amino acids. DNA of the CDR3: TGTGCCTGGAGTGTACAGGGCCGATACTACGAGCAGTACTTC. Its translation is CAWSVQGRYYEQYF.

The genes are TRBV18 and TRBJ2-5, with D perhaps TRBD2 (6 bases). V was clipped by 2 bases and J by 5 bases, with 12 bases between them. This CDR3 is 14 amino acids long. In germline, CDR1 is KGHSH, CDR2 LQKENI. The CDR3, as DNA: TGTGCCAGCTCACCAACGGCGGCGGGGGAGACCCAGTACTTC. It encodes CASSPTAAGETQYF.

The chain carries TRBV5-4 and TRBJ2-6; D remains unclear. The CDR3 length is 13 residues. Looked up from germline, CDR1 is SGHNT and CDR2 is YYREEE (reference sequence). Trimming removed 1 base from V and 3 bases from J, with 2 bases in between. The chain's CDR3 is CASSLSGANVLTF. The CDR3 nucleotides read TGTGCCAGCAGCTTGAGTGGGGCCAACGTCCTGACTTTC.

This clone has only a few counts. V is TRBV30 and J is TRBJ2-5; D is unresolved. Looked up from germline, CDR1 is GTSNPN and CDR2 is SVGIG (reference sequence). Trimming removed 1 base at V and 0 bases at J, with 3 bases between. CDR3 length: 12 residues. The CDR3 spells CAWSGNQETQYF. CDR3 nucleotides: TGTGCCTGGAGTGGAAACCAAGAGACCCAGTACTTC.

The chain joins TRBV11-1 to TRBJ2-1, with D hard to call. This CDR3 has 15 residues. V shed 4 bases and J shed 2 bases, with 12 bases lying between them. CDR1 is SGHAT, CDR2 FQDESV, per germline (reference sequence). CDR3 sequence: CASSSLPGTYNEQFF. DNA for the CDR3: TGTGCCAGCAGCTCCCTCCCGGGTACCTACAATGAGCAGTTCTTC.

This chain uses TRBV10-3 with TRBJ2-7, with TRBD2 as a possible D gene (5 bases). With 7 bases removed from V and 7 bases from J, the gap between germline ends came to 5 bases. The CDR3 totals 9 residues. CDR1 is ENHRY and CDR2 is SYGVKD in the germline V gene. CDR3 in DNA: TGTGCCATCACGGGGGAGCAGTACGTC. As protein: CAITGEQYV.

The rearrangement uses TRBV2 and TRBJ2-1, with D possibly being TRBD2 (6 bases). Germline values: CDR1 SNHLY, CDR2 FYNNEI. The CDR3 has 15 residues. V lost 7 bases, J lost 8 bases, and 21 bases lay in between. CDR3 nucleotides: TGTGCCAGCAACCCGAATGGGCAGGGCGGGGATGAGCAGTTCTTC. It translates to CASNPNGQGGDEQFF.

This clone was seen a few times. The chain joins TRBV11-2 to TRBJ2-1; D is possibly TRBD1 or TRBD2 (5 bases each). V lost 1 base and J lost 0, with 13 bases in between. The CDR3 spans 17 residues. Germline CDR1 reads SGHAT; CDR2 reads FQNNGV. CDR3 nucleotide sequence: TGTGCCAGCAGCTTAGGAAGAGGGGCGAGCTCCTACAATGAGCAGTTCTTC. Translation: CASSLGRGASSYNEQFF. Together with reference TRBV11-2 and TRBJ2-1, the CDR3 gives the full variable domain: EAGVAQSPRYKIIEKRQSVAFWCNPISGHATLYWYQQILGQGPKLLIQFQNNGVVDDSQLPKDRFSAERLKGVDSTLKIQPAKLEDSAVYLCASSLGRGASSYNEQFFGPGTRLTVL.